These 14 T cell receptor beta chains originate from one sample sequenced in a study of Ad26.COV2.S vaccination and SARS-CoV-2 variants. Described treatment: some 20 received Ad26.COV2.S at low or high dose, single or two shots; about 5 received placebo; per-sample allocation not given. Samples were taken on day 63 after the first vaccine or placebo injection. Libraries were prepared by immunoSEQ multiplex PCR; TCRdb keeps only in-frame clonotypes and omits some of them. The sample shows a few hundred thousand clones, about four fifths of them seen only once. The sequenced sample was peripheral blood, obtained in a trial of Ad26.COV2.S vaccine versus placebo. The receptor set was obtained from a person between 18 and 59 years old who received the Ad26.COV2.S COVID-19 vaccine or a placebo.

This chain links TRBV4-2 with TRBJ1-2; D is uncertain. The V end lost 1 base, the J end lost 0 bases, and 15 bases lay between the germline ends. There are 17 residues in the CDR3. Germline CDR1 reads LGHNA; CDR2 reads YNFKEQ. As DNA, the CDR3 is TGTGCCAGCAGCCAAGTGATCAGCGAAGCCACTAACTATGGCTACACCTTC. It codes for CASSQVISEATNYGYTF.

CDR3 sequence (DNA): TGTGCCAGCAACCTAAGGACAGGACGGACCTACGAGCAGTACTTC. Translated, it gives CASNLRTGRTYEQYF. The chain uses TRBV6-1 and TRBJ2-7, with TRBD1 identical over 7 bases. CDR3 length: 15 amino acids. CDR1 and CDR2 from the germline V gene are MNHNS and SASEGT. Losses at the gene ends were 7 bases for V and 2 bases for J; bases not matched to a gene: 11.

CDR3 sequence: CASSPRAGSSYEQYF. In DNA, the CDR3 is TGCGCCAGCAGCCCTAGAGCGGGATCCTCCTACGAGCAGTACTTC. The gene calls are TRBV4-1 and TRBJ2-7, with 7 bases lining up with TRBD2. The CDR3 is 15 amino acids. Germline assignment: CDR1 MGHRA and CDR2 YSYEKL. The V segment lost 4 bases and the J segment 0 bases; nucleotides outside the gene matches: 6.

The chain recombines TRBV27 with TRBJ2-3; D unclear. The V end lost 3 bases, the J end lost 6 bases, and 10 bases lay between the germline ends. The CDR3 consists of 13 residues. Looked up from germline, CDR1 is MNHEY and CDR2 is SMNVEV (reference sequence). This chain's CDR3 is CASSFLRADTQYF. CDR3 bases: TGTGCCAGCAGTTTTCTGAGAGCTGATACGCAGTATTTT.

The chain uses TRBV21-1 and TRBJ1-2. TRBV21-1 is assigned pseudogene status. This CDR3 region has 12 residues. The CDR3: CARETVKYGYTF. In DNA, the CDR3 is TGTGCCAGAGAGACGGTCAAGTATGGCTACACCTTC.

V is TRBV11-2 and J is TRBJ2-1; the match to TRBD2 covers 11 bases. The CDR3 loop spans 16 amino acids. Trimming cost V 5 bases and J 9 bases; bases outside gene matches: 12. Per germline, CDR1 SGHAT and CDR2 FQNNGV. CDR3 bases: TGTGCCAGCAGCCCAGAGATTAGCGGGAGGGCCCGTGAGCAGTTCTTC. This sequence encodes CASSPEISGRAREQFF.

V gene TRBV5-1 combines with J gene TRBJ2-5; the D gene could be TRBD1 or TRBD2 (5 bases each). CDR1 SGHRS and CDR2 YFSETQ come from the germline V gene. CDR3 length: 15 amino acids. V was shortened by 4 bases and J by 4 bases, with 17 bases between the two germline ends. The CDR3 is CASSPRSGTAETQYF. The DNA for the CDR3 is TGCGCCAGCAGCCCCCGGTCGGGGACGGCAGAGACCCAGTACTTC.

The chain joins TRBV6-2 or TRBV6-3 to TRBJ1-1, with a possible D match to TRBD1 (5 bases). The V gene lost 2 bases and the J gene lost 3 bases, with 10 bases spanning the gap. Germline V gene lookup returns CDR1 MNHEY and CDR2 SVGEGT. The CDR3 spans 14 residues. The CDR3 region has the DNA TGTGCCAGCAGTTACGGGGGAGGGGACACTGAAGCTTTCTTT. It yields the protein CASSYGGGDTEAFF.

The chain joins TRBV4-3 to TRBJ1-1, with 7 bases identical to TRBD1. Germline loops: CDR1 LGHNA, CDR2 YSLEER. This CDR3 has 18 amino acids. The junction had 12 bases not matched to a gene; V was cut back by 1 base and J by 1 base. CDR3: CASSQGGRRGQANTEAFF. The CDR3 DNA reads as TGCGCCAGCAGCCAAGGGGGGCGGCGAGGACAGGCGAACACTGAAGCTTTCTTT.

This chain connects TRBV7-3 to TRBJ2-4; 7 bases match TRBD1. CDR1 is SGHTA, CDR2 FQGTGA, per germline. The V and J ends lost 2 bases and 4 bases, in that order; junction bases with no gene match: 11. The CDR3 runs to 17 residues. The CDR3 sequence: CASSLSSIGQEKNIQYF. CDR3 coding DNA: TGTGCCAGCAGCTTATCCTCAATAGGACAGGAAAAAAACATTCAGTACTTC.

The genes are TRBV14 and TRBJ1-2; no clear D gene. The CDR3 spans 13 residues. Germline V lookup: CDR1 SGHDN, CDR2 FVKESK. With 5 bases removed from V and 4 bases from J, the gap between germline ends came to 11 bases. The CDR3 DNA reads TGTGCCAGCAGCTCCTGGACGGGCTATGGCTACACCTTC. Translating it yields CASSSWTGYGYTF.

The chain links TRBV7-9 to TRBJ1-1, with D maybe TRBD1 (5 bases). Trimming took off 5 bases at V and 1 base at J, with 8 bases between the two ends. The germline gives CDR1 SEHNR, CDR2 FQNEAQ (reference sequence). There are 13 residues in the CDR3. The CDR3 DNA reads TGTGCCAGCAGCAGCAGGGCGAACACTGAAGCTTTCTTT. Translation: CASSSRANTEAFF.

The chain has TRBV27 and TRBJ2-1, with TRBD2 matching 10 bases. Germline V gene data show CDR1 as MNHEY and CDR2 as SMNVEV (reference sequence). The V gene end was trimmed by 7 bases and the J gene end by 9 bases; junction bases not matched to a gene: 9. This CDR3 has 14 amino acids. The CDR3: CASTYGSGGSEQFF. The CDR3 bases are TGTGCCAGCACCTATGGTAGCGGGGGGTCTGAGCAGTTCTTC.

This chain uses TRBV30 with TRBJ1-4, with D possibly TRBD1 on 5 matching bases. Germline V gives CDR1 GTSNPN, CDR2 SVGIG (reference sequence). The CDR3 totals 15 residues. Trimming shortened V by 2 bases and J by 5 bases, and 15 bases separated the two germline ends. This CDR3 reads CAWSPGRTPNEKLFF. The CDR3 nucleotides are TGTGCCTGGAGTCCAGGGCGGACCCCAAATGAAAAACTGTTTTTT.